Following are 12 T cell receptor beta chains from one sample sequenced in a study of shared clonotypes between healthy human individuals. Sequencing was performed with immunoSEQ multiplex PCR; in TCRdb, only in-frame clones are kept and a portion is missing. Of over 2 million clones in the sample, roughly 96% were seen once. The sequenced material came from naive CD4+ T cells sorted from blood. Subset indicated: CD45RA+ positively selected. Receptors originate from a young man in good health.

The chain couples TRBV28 to TRBJ2-7; either TRBD1 or TRBD2 may fit D (5 bases each). This CDR3 has 14 amino acids. The V and J ends lost 3 bases and 4 bases respectively, with 13 bases between them. Germline CDR1 reads MDHEN; CDR2 reads SYDVKM. This CDR3 reads CASSFSGPLYEQYF. The CDR3 DNA reads TGTGCCAGCAGTTTTTCGGGACCCCTATACGAGCAGTACTTC. Full variable domain (rest looked up from reference TRBV28 and TRBJ2-7): DVKVTQSSRYLVKRTGEKVFLECVQDMDHENMFWYRQDPGLGLRLIYFSYDVKMKEKGDIPEGYSVSREKKERFSLILESASTNQTSMYLCASSFSGPLYEQYFGPGTRLTVT.

The chain joins TRBV28 to TRBJ2-1; D is uncertain. The CDR3 is made up of 12 amino acids. The V and J ends lost 3 bases and 0 bases respectively, with 0 bases between them. Germline assignment: CDR1 MDHEN and CDR2 SYDVKM. In nucleotides, the CDR3 is TGTGCCAGCAGTTTCTCCTACAATGAGCAGTTCTTC. It codes for CASSFSYNEQFF.

On this clone: Other DNA sequences in this sample translate to the same CDR3. The chain uses TRBV11-2 and TRBJ1-3, with no clear D. CDR1 is SGHAT and CDR2 is FQNNGV in the germline V gene. Trimming left V 4 bases short and J 2 bases short, with 9 bases between. The CDR3 contains 14 residues. DNA of the CDR3: TGTGCCAGCAGCTCCGGACGTACTGGAAACACCATATATTTT. Protein: CASSSGRTGNTIYF.

The chain has TRBV2 and TRBJ1-3; TRBD1 matches 9 bases. This CDR3 comprises 15 residues. Trimming removed 4 bases from V and 3 bases from J; junction bases left unmatched: 4. Per the germline V gene, CDR1 is SNHLY and CDR2 is FYNNEI. CDR3 DNA sequence: TGTGCCAGCAGTGGCGGGACAGGGAATGGAAACACCATATATTTT. This codes for CASSGGTGNGNTIYF. Full variable domain (outside the CDR3, taken from reference TRBV2 and TRBJ1-3): EPEVTQTPSHQVTQMGQEVILRCVPISNHLYFYWYRQILGQKVEFLVSFYNNEISEKSEIFDDQFSVERPDGSNFTLKIRSTKLEDSAMYFCASSGGTGNGNTIYFGEGSWLTVV.

V usage is TRBV27 and J usage is TRBJ2-1, with TRBD1 as a possible D gene (7 bases). The germline V gene encodes CDR1 MNHEY and CDR2 SMNVEV (reference sequence). With 6 bases removed from V and 4 bases from J, the gap between germline ends came to 19 bases. The CDR3 is 16 residues long. CDR3 loop: CASRSPGTAGYNEQFF. CDR3 coding DNA: TGTGCCAGCAGGAGTCCGGGGACAGCGGGTTACAATGAGCAGTTCTTC.

The J gene is TRBJ2-7, the V gene TRBV6-1; maybe TRBD1 (6 bases). V lost 8 bases and J lost 5, with 13 bases in between. The CDR3 has 12 residues. Germline V gene lookup returns CDR1 MNHNS and CDR2 SASEGT. The CDR3 reads CASGQGWDEQYF. CDR3 sequence (DNA): TGTGCCAGCGGCCAGGGGTGGGACGAGCAGTACTTC.

The gene calls are TRBV5-6 and TRBJ2-7, with 8 bases matching TRBD1. The CDR3 sequence is 15 residues long. Germline V CDR1 and CDR2: SGHDT, YYEEEE. V gave up 1 base and J gave up 3 bases; unmatched junction bases: 6. CDR3 region: CASSLSDRAYYEQYF. CDR3 nucleotide sequence: TGTGCCAGCAGCTTGTCGGACAGGGCTTACTACGAGCAGTACTTC.

In this sample, this clone turned up once. The CDR3 reads CAWTKIPPYNEQFF. The DNA of the CDR3 is TGTGCCTGGACGAAGATCCCCCCCTACAATGAGCAGTTCTTC. The chain joins TRBV30 to TRBJ2-1; D is undetermined. The V and J ends lost 4 bases and 2 bases respectively, with 12 bases between them. CDR1 is GTSNPN and CDR2 is SVGIG in the germline V gene (reference sequence). There are 14 residues in the CDR3.

This chain links TRBV6-1 with TRBJ1-2; no reliable D call. CDR3 length equals 12 residues. Trimming left V 6 bases short and J 8 bases short, with 13 bases between. Germline values: CDR1 MNHNS, CDR2 SASEGT. The DNA of the CDR3 is TGTGCCAGCAGCGAAACCTCGGGCGGCTACACCTTC. Amino acid sequence: CASSETSGGYTF.

Comments on this clone: The sample contains more than one DNA sequence encoding this CDR3. This chain joins TRBV7-9 and TRBJ2-3; a possible D gene is TRBD1 (6 bases). CDR1 SEHNR and CDR2 FQNEAQ come from the germline V gene (reference sequence). Trimming took 5 bases from V and 0 from J, leaving 9 bases between them. The CDR3 is 14 residues long. CDR3 nucleotides: TGTGCCAGCAGCCCCCAGGGGAGCACAGATACGCAGTATTTT. It encodes CASSPQGSTDTQYF.

Of note for this clone: The sample holds other DNA sequences that translate to the same CDR3. This sequence joins TRBV5-4 and TRBJ2-5; 7 bases are a match to TRBD1. Trimming cost V 0 bases and J 5 bases; bases outside gene matches: 1. The CDR3 is 13 residues long. In germline, CDR1 is SGHNT, CDR2 YYREEE (reference sequence). The CDR3 bases are TGTGCCAGCAGCTTGGGCAGGGGGGAGACCCAGTACTTC. Translating gives CASSLGRGETQYF.

The chain links TRBV18 to TRBJ2-7; TRBD1 is a possible D gene (6 bases). Per the germline V gene, CDR1 is KGHSH and CDR2 is LQKENI. The CDR3 is 14 residues long. The germline V and J ends were trimmed by 6 bases and 3 bases, with 15 bases remaining between them. DNA for the CDR3: TGTGCCAGCTCCGCCGGGACACTGGACTACGAGCAGTACTTC. It codes for CASSAGTLDYEQYF.